This T cell receptor (beta chain) was recorded in a study of human T cells and chemical hapten exposure. A single record per CDR3 protein comes from TCRdb applying MiXCR to the RACE reads. The table shows hundreds of thousands of distinct CDR3 sequences, with about 6% occurring only once. Regarding time point: patch test 2, 6 weeks after DPC sensitization. Treatment given: therapeutic diphenylcyclopropenone sensitization with weekly scalp DPC. In germline, CDR1 is DFQATT, CDR2 SNEGSKA (reference sequence). The CDR3 is 14 residues long. The V and J ends lost 0 bases and 5 bases respectively, with 10 bases between them. In this sample, this clonotype turned up many times.

The material was whole blood, obtained in connection with sensitization to the hapten diphenylcyclopropenone (DPC). V usage is TRBV20-1 and J usage is TRBJ1-4; D gene ambiguous. The receptor's source is a woman aged 18-35 years with alopecia areata. Some clones in this sample may be carry-over from other donors' samples. CDR3 loop: CSAREARENEKLFF. The CDR3 DNA reads TGCAGTGCTAGAGAGGCTAGGGAGAATGAAAAACTGTTTTTT.